This passage covers 24 T cell receptor beta chains from one sample sequenced in a study of blood T cell repertoires in COVID-19. Sequencing was performed with immunoSEQ multiplex PCR; in TCRdb, only in-frame clones are kept and a portion is missing. The profile shows some 200,000 clones, 85% of them singletons. What was sequenced was peripheral blood. These receptors originate from a man in his forties or fifties who had recovered from COVID-19.

The chain employs TRBV5-1 and TRBJ1-6, with D possibly matching TRBD1 (6 bases). V was cut by 2 bases and J by 4 bases, with 13 bases left in between. The CDR3 totals 16 residues. Germline V gene data show CDR1 as SGHRS and CDR2 as YFSETQ. CDR3 DNA sequence: TGCGCCAGCAGCTTAACCGGGACAAGGTATAATTCACCCCTCCACTTT. Translated, it gives CASSLTGTRYNSPLHF.

The rearrangement links TRBV9 to TRBJ1-1; 10 bases are shared with TRBD1. This CDR3 is built from 14 residues. Germline V gives CDR1 SGDLS, CDR2 YYNGEE. V gave up 0 bases and J gave up 5 bases; unmatched junction bases: 1. CDR3 in DNA: TGTGCCAGCAGCGTAGGGACAGGGGGAACTGAAGCTTTCTTT. Translation: CASSVGTGGTEAFF.

This clone occurred many times. This chain uses TRBV27 with TRBJ1-1; TRBD1 might be the D (6 bases). V was clipped by 5 bases and J by 2 bases, with 12 bases between them. Per the germline V gene, CDR1 is MNHEY and CDR2 is SMNVEV (reference sequence). The CDR3 sequence is 14 residues long. DNA for the CDR3: TGTGCCAGCAGTACCTGGACAGCTAACACTGAAGCTTTCTTT. It codes for CASSTWTANTEAFF.

CDR3 DNA: TGTGCCAGCAGGTCCATCAGGAATGCCTACGAGCAGTACTTC. It is translated as CASRSIRNAYEQYF. The chain combines TRBV27 with TRBJ2-7; no clear D. V lost 6 bases and J lost 2, with 14 bases in between. Germline loops: CDR1 MNHEY, CDR2 SMNVEV (reference sequence). This CDR3 comprises 14 residues.

The rearrangement links TRBV6-6 to TRBJ1-1, with D possibly being TRBD1 (6 bases). V gave up 7 bases and J gave up 2 bases, with 17 bases separating them. Germline CDR1 and CDR2: MNHNY and SVGAGI (reference sequence). The CDR3 contains 15 residues. CDR3 DNA sequence: TGTGCCAGCAAAGCAACACCGGGACAAAACACTGAAGCTTTCTTT. Amino acids: CASKATPGQNTEAFF.

The CDR3 DNA follows: TGTGCCAGTACACCCCAAGGACAGGGTTTCTACAATGAGCAGTTCTTC. Residues: CASTPQGQGFYNEQFF. The V call is TRBV19, the J call TRBJ2-1; 8 nucleotides line up with TRBD1. J gave up 3 bases and V 7 bases, and 11 bases lay outside the gene matches. This CDR3 is 16 amino acids long. Per germline, CDR1 LNHDA and CDR2 SQIVND (reference sequence).

This chain connects TRBV7-6 to TRBJ2-7; TRBD2 is a possible D gene (6 bases). The CDR3 has 15 amino acids. The germline gives CDR1 SGHVS, CDR2 FNYEAQ. V lost 2 bases, J lost 3 bases, and 14 bases lay in between. The CDR3 sequence is CASSLTGDGGYEQYF. The CDR3 DNA follows: TGTGCCAGCAGCTTAACGGGAGACGGGGGCTACGAGCAGTACTTC.

The V call is TRBV19, the J call TRBJ2-1, with TRBD2 as a possible D gene (6 bases). V dropped 9 bases and J dropped 0 bases, with 15 bases sitting between them. The germline gives CDR1 LNHDA, CDR2 SQIVND (reference sequence). The CDR3 extends over 15 amino acids. DNA of the CDR3: TGTGCCAGCACTCCTAGCGTCAGCTCCTACAATGAGCAGTTCTTC. Translation gives CASTPSVSSYNEQFF.

The V gene is TRBV18, the J gene TRBJ2-7; the match to TRBD1 covers 9 bases. The CDR3 is made up of 15 amino acids. Germline-derived CDR1 and CDR2 are KGHSH and LQKENI. Trimming cost V 1 base and J 2 bases; bases outside gene matches: 3. CDR3 region: CASSPLWDRAYEQYF. CDR3 in DNA: TGTGCCAGCTCACCACTGTGGGACAGGGCCTACGAGCAGTACTTC.

The V gene is TRBV12-2, the J gene TRBJ2-3; the table's D gene call, TRBD2, was not cross checked with the DNA. TRBV12-2 is a documented pseudogene. The CDR3 sequence is 16 residues long. CDR3 nucleotides: TGTGCAAGTCGCTCAAATCCCACTAGGTACACAGATACGCAGTATTTT. It is translated as CASRSNPTRYTDTQYF.

V usage is TRBV3-1 (or the pseudogene TRBV3-2) and J usage is TRBJ2-2, with D possibly TRBD2 on 6 matching bases. The CDR3 is made up of 15 amino acids. Trimming shortened V by 4 bases and J by 1 base, and 10 bases separated the two germline ends. Germline lookup yields CDR1 LGHDT and CDR2 YNNKEL (reference sequence). In DNA form, the CDR3 reads TGTGCCAGCAGCCCGGGACTCCTGAACACCGGGGAGCTGTTTTTT. Translation gives CASSPGLLNTGELFF.

This clone was seen once. J is TRBJ2-3 and V is TRBV5-1, with a weak D call TRBD2 (5 bases). The length of the CDR3 is 15 residues. V shed 2 bases and J shed 0 bases, with 10 bases lying between them. The germline V gene encodes CDR1 SGHRS and CDR2 YFSETQ. The CDR3 DNA sequence: TGCGCCAGCAGCTTAAGTCGGGGTAGCACAGATACGCAGTATTTT. It codes for CASSLSRGSTDTQYF.

The chain recombines TRBV10-2 with TRBJ1-1, with D possibly being TRBD1 (6 bases). Germline CDR1 and CDR2: WSHSY and SAAADI. V lost 6 bases to trimming and J lost 1 base, with 12 bases between them. This CDR3 spans 14 amino acids. The chain's CDR3 is CASRGTTGNTEAFF. CDR3 nucleotides: TGCGCCAGCAGGGGTACGACAGGGAACACTGAAGCTTTCTTT.

This clone was seen just once. This sequence joins TRBV6-5 and TRBJ1-3; 8 nucleotides align to TRBD1. The CDR3 is 14 residues long. Germline-derived CDR1 and CDR2 are MNHEY and SVGAGI. V was pared by 8 bases and J by 0 bases, with 3 bases of the junction left unmatched. The CDR3 DNA follows: TGTGCCAGCGAGGGACAGGCCTCTGGAAACACCATATATTTT. Protein: CASEGQASGNTIYF.

This clone was seen only a few times. Other DNA variants within this sample encode the same CDR3. This chain links TRBV7-9 with TRBJ2-6; D is uncertain. V was clipped by 5 bases and J by 0 bases, with 5 bases between them. This CDR3 has 14 residues. Germline V gives CDR1 SEHNR, CDR2 FQNEAQ (reference sequence). The CDR3 loop reads CASSRSSGANVLTF. For the CDR3, the DNA is TGTGCCAGCAGCCGTTCCTCTGGGGCCAACGTCCTGACTTTC. Full variable domain (rest looked up from reference TRBV7-9 and TRBJ2-6): DTGVSQNPRHKITKRGQNVTFRCDPISEHNRLYWYRQTLGQGPEFLTYFQNEAQLEKSRLLSDRFSAERPKGSFSTLEIQRTEQGDSAMYLCASSRSSGANVLTFGAGSRLTVL.

This clone has only a few counts. The chain has TRBV28 and TRBJ2-7, with D perhaps TRBD1 (5 bases). The CDR3 runs 13 residues. V was pared by 8 bases and J by 8 bases, with 19 bases between. Germline assignment: CDR1 MDHEN and CDR2 SYDVKM. The CDR3 DNA reads as TGTGCCAGCGCCAAGGCAGGGCAGGGTAAGCAGTACTTC. Residues: CASAKAGQGKQYF.

The V gene is TRBV27, the J gene TRBJ2-5, with TRBD2 matching 8 bases. CDR1 and CDR2 from the germline V gene are MNHEY and SMNVEV (reference sequence). The CDR3 loop spans 16 amino acids. V shed 1 base, J shed 5 bases, and the junction held 9 bases outside the gene matches. CDR3 protein: CASSLYTGGGRETQYF. DNA for the CDR3: TGTGCCAGCAGTTTATACACCGGGGGCGGGAGGGAGACCCAGTACTTC.

J is TRBJ2-7 and V is TRBV28; the D gene is possibly TRBD1 (6 bases). The germline CDR1 and CDR2 sequences are MDHEN and SYDVKM. The CDR3 is 15 amino acids. Deletions cut 4 bases from V and 2 bases from J, with 15 bases between. The DNA of the CDR3 is TGTGCCAGCAGTTCCGCAGGGGAAAGGCCCTACGAGCAGTACTTC. It translates to CASSSAGERPYEQYF.

CDR3 protein: CASSEAAGTTYEQYF. The CDR3 DNA is TGTGCCAGCAGTGAAGCGGCAGGGACTACCTACGAGCAGTACTTC. The chain carries TRBV6-1 and TRBJ2-7; the match to TRBD2 covers 7 bases. The CDR3 runs 15 residues. Germline CDR1 reads MNHNS; CDR2 reads SASEGT. The ends lost 0 bases at V and 2 bases at J; junction bases unmatched: 4.

This chain connects TRBV7-9 to TRBJ2-7; 7 bases align to TRBD1. Germline V gene lookup returns CDR1 SEHNR and CDR2 FQNEAQ (reference sequence). The CDR3 contains 12 residues. V gave up 8 bases and J gave up 3 bases; unmatched junction bases: 4. The CDR3 sequence is CASEGALYEQYF. The CDR3 coding sequence is TGTGCCAGCGAGGGGGCACTCTACGAGCAGTACTTC.

The chain joins TRBV19 to TRBJ2-1, with 13 bases identical to TRBD2. The CDR3 contains 15 residues. In germline, CDR1 is LNHDA, CDR2 SQIVND (reference sequence). V shed 4 bases, J shed 9 bases, and the junction held 6 bases outside the gene matches. For the CDR3, the DNA is TGTGCCAGTAGTAAAAGGACTAGCGGGAGTAGTGAGCAGTTCTTC. Amino acid sequence: CASSKRTSGSSEQFF.

The chain employs TRBV28 and TRBJ2-1, with D perhaps TRBD1 (5 bases). The V gene's germline CDR1 is MDHEN and CDR2 SYDVKM. This CDR3 comprises 12 residues. V dropped 6 bases and J dropped 10 bases, with 13 bases sitting between them. The CDR3 reads CASSLQVLEQFF. The CDR3 DNA reads as TGTGCCAGCAGCTTACAGGTTCTCGAGCAGTTCTTC.

The chain uses TRBV2 and TRBJ2-5; TRBD1 matches at 7 bases. V gave up 7 bases and J gave up 4 bases; unmatched junction bases: 9. The CDR3 is 14 amino acids. Germline V gene sequence: CDR1 SNHLY, CDR2 FYNNEI. The CDR3 sequence: CASTTGASAETQYF. CDR3 DNA: TGTGCCAGCACAACAGGGGCCTCGGCAGAGACCCAGTACTTC.

The J gene is TRBJ2-5, the V gene TRBV7-9; 7 bases match TRBD2. Germline CDR1 SEHNR, CDR2 FQNEAQ (reference sequence). CDR3 length: 12 residues. Trimming cost V 11 bases and J 5 bases; bases outside gene matches: 8. The chain's CDR3 is CAFWEGPETQYF. CDR3 coding DNA: TGTGCCTTTTGGGAGGGCCCGGAGACCCAGTACTTC.